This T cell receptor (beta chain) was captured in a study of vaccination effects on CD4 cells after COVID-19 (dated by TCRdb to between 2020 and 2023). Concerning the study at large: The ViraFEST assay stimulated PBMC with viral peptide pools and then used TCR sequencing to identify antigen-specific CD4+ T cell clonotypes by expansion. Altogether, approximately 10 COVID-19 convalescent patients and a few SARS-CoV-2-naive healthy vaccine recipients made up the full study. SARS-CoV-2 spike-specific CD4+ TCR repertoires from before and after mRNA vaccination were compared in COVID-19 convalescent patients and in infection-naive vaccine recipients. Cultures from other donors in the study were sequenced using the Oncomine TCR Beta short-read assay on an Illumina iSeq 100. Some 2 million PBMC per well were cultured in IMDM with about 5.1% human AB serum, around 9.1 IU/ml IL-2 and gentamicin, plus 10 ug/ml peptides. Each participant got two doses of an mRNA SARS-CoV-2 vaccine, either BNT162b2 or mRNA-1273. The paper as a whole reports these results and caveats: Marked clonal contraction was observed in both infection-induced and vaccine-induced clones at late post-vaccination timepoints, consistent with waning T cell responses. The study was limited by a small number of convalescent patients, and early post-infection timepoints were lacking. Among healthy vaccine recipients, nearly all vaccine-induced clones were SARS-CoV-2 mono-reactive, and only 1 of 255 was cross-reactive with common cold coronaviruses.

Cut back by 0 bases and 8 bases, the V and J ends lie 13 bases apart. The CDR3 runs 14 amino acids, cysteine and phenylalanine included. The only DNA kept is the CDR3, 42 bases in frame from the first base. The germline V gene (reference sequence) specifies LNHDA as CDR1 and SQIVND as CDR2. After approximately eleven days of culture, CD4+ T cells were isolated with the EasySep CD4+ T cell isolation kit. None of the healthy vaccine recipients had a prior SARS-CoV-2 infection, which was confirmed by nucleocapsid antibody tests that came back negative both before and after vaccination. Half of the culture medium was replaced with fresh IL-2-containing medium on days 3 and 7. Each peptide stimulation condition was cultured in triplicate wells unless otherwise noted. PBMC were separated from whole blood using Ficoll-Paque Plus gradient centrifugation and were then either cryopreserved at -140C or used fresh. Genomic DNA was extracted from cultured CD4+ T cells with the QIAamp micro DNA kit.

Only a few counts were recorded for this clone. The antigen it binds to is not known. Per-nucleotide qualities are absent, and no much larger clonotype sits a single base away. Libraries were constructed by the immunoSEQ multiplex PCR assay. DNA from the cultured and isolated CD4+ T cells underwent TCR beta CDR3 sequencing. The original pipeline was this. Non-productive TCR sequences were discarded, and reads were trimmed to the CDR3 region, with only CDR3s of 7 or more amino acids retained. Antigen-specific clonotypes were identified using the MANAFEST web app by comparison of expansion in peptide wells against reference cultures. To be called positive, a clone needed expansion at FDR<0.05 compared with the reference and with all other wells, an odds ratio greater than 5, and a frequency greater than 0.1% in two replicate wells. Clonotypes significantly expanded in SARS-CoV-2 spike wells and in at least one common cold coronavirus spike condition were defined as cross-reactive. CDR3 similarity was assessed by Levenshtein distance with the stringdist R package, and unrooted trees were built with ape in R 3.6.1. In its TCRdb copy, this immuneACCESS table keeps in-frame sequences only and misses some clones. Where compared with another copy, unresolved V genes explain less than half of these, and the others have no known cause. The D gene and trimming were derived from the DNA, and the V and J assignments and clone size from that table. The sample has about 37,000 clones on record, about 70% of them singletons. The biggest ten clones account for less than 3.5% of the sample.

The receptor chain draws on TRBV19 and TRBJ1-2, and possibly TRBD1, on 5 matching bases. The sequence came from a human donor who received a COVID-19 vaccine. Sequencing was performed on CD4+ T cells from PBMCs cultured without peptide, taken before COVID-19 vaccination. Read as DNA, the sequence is TGTGCCAGTAGTATAGACGGCAGGGAGTACGGCTACACCTTC. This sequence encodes CASSIDGREYGYTF.